The TCR beta chain described here comes from a study of blood T cell repertoires in COVID-19. V lost 2 bases, J lost 4 bases, and 20 bases lay in between. From germline, CDR1 is MNHGY and CDR2 SAAAGT. The CDR3 length is 17 residues. Assay used: immunoSEQ multiplex PCR; TCRdb lists only in-frame clones, some missing. The sample yields approximately 200,000 clones, just under 90% seen once. This clone appeared a few times. The specimen was PBMCs or T cells enriched from blood (not recorded which). The TCR sequence derives from a man aged 25-40 years who had recovered from COVID-19. V usage is TRBV6-8 and J usage is TRBJ1-2; TRBD1 is a possible D gene (5 bases). In DNA, the CDR3 is TGTGCCAGCAGTTACCCCGCTATTGGGGCATCTGGCTATGGCTACACCTTC. It specifies CASSYPAIGASGYGYTF.